This entry concerns a single T cell receptor (beta chain). The antigen remains unidentified. Germline is not matched at one junction end, which may reflect a read error. This entry is derived from a study of T cells in Graves' hyperthyroidism and ophthalmopathy. Whole-study results and caveats: Also found in blood were most expanded thyroid clonotypes above 0.001.

Per germline, CDR1 MNHNY and CDR2 SVGAGI (reference sequence). This CDR3 region has 16 residues. It was RNA transcripts that yielded the amplified TCR beta CDR3 regions. Primed by the HTBI set, a first-round RT-PCR was run on the TCR CDR3. TCRdb re-called the multiplex PCR reads through MiXCR, storing one row per CDR3 protein. Of a few hundred thousand distinct CDR3 sequences detected, 13% to 15% appear once; the ten largest clones hold approximately 19%. Individuals with ophthalmopathy presented a Clinical Activity Score of at least 3, a NOSPECS grade of at least 4 and a duration under 3 months. Reasons for excluding patients were uncontrolled infection, other autoimmune disease, pregnancy or lactation. From less than 13 ml of fresh peripheral blood, PBMCs were isolated.

The sequence came from a woman aged 60-70 years with Graves' ophthalmopathy. The chain joins TRBV6-6 to TRBJ2-5, with no clear D. The source material was blood. The CDR3 here is CASSYSGPLLQETQYF. The DNA for the CDR3 is TGTGCCAGCAGCTACTCCGGTCCCCTTCTCCAAGAGACCCAGTACTTC.